The clone carrying this T cell receptor beta chain was seen only once. The CDR3 spans 17 residues. CDR1 is SGHDN, CDR2 FVKESK, per germline. Trimming removed 4 bases from V and 4 bases from J; junction bases left unmatched: 12. In the source study's methods: From reference gene primer amplification, estimates of nucleated cell counts were derived. The data were produced by immunoSEQ multiplex PCR, yet TCRdb's version contains in-frame clones alone and is incomplete. That table gives V, J and clone size, and the DNA gave D and trimming. The sample has around 340,000 clones, about 83% seen once. The sample is drawn from a study of blood T cell repertoires in COVID-19. Study context: Samples came from the United States, Italy and Spain, spanning acute and convalescent COVID-19. T cells, B-cell-depleted T cells, or PBMCs provided the cDNA or gDNA that served as material.

This clonotype was obtained from a man aged 25-40 years with active or convalescent COVID-19. Sequenced sample: peripheral blood. V is TRBV14 and J is TRBJ2-1; TRBD2 matches at 8 bases. Here the CDR3 reads CASSPPREAFRYNEQFF. As DNA, the CDR3 is TGTGCCAGCAGCCCCCCGCGGGAGGCCTTCCGATACAATGAGCAGTTCTTC.